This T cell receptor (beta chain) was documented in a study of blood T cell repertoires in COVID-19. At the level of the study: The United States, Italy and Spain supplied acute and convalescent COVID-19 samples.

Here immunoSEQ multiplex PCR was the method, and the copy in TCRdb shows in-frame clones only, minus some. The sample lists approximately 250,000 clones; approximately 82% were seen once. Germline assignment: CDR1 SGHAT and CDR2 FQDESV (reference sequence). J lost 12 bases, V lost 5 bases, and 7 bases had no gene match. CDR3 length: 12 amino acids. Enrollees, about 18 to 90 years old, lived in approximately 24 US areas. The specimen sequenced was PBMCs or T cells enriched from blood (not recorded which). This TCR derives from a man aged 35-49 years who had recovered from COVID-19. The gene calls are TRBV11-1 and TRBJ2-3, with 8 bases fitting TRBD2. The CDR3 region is CASSLRGTRQYF. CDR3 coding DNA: TGTGCCAGCAGCCTCCGGGGGACTAGACAGTATTTT.